The 27 T cell receptor beta chains presented below share a single source sample, sequenced in a study of CD8 T cells in ankylosing spondylitis. Whole-study results and caveats: The study identified a TCR beta motif of under ten highly homologous variants that appeared characteristic of ankylosing spondylitis blood.

One entry per CDR3 protein, called by TCRdb with MiXCR from the 5' RACE reads. The sample yields a few hundred thousand distinct CDR3 sequences, approximately 8.2% seen once. The antigens for these receptors are not known. The material sequenced was blood, either unsorted or a sorted T cell fraction (not recorded which). These receptors came from a male donor with ankylosing spondylitis.

This clonotype has more than one count but fewer than ten. Here the CDR3 DNA reads TGTGCCATGGGGGGCGGAGATACGCAGTATTTT. Residues: CAMGGGDTQYF. This chain connects TRBV12-3 or TRBV12-4 to TRBJ2-3; D possibly uses TRBD1 or TRBD2 (6 bases each). Trimming cost V 10 bases and J 5 bases, with 10 bases left between them. This CDR3 contains 11 residues.

This clonotype appeared many times. This chain uses TRBV12-3 or TRBV12-4 with TRBJ1-1; D gene ambiguous. The CDR3 contains 13 residues. V was cut by 8 bases and J by 2 bases, with 12 bases left in between. CDR3 sequence: CASLSTVNTEAFF. The CDR3 nucleotides read TGTGCCAGCCTCTCCACAGTTAACACTGAAGCTTTCTTT.

The CDR3 DNA reads TGTGCCAGCAGTTACCACTCCGGGACTAGCGAAAGCACAGATACGCAGTATTTT. It specifies CASSYHSGTSESTDTQYF. The chain recombines TRBV28 with TRBJ2-3; 10 bases align to TRBD2. Germline lookup yields CDR1 MDHEN and CDR2 SYDVKM. This CDR3 has 18 amino acids. The V gene end was trimmed by 4 bases and the J gene end by 0 bases; junction bases not matched to a gene: 10.

The chain has TRBV20-1 and TRBJ2-1; no clear D gene. The CDR3 has 15 amino acids. Trimming shortened V by 1 base and J by 6 bases, and 16 bases separated the two germline ends. From germline, CDR1 is DFQATT and CDR2 SNEGSKA (reference sequence). CDR3 coding DNA: TGCAGTGCTAGAGGGTGGGTCACGGCGCCCAATGAGCAGTTCTTC. Its translation: CSARGWVTAPNEQFF.

This clonotype has a handful of counts. The genes are TRBV29-1 and TRBJ2-3, with 8 bases identical to TRBD2. CDR1 is SQVTM, CDR2 ANQGSEA, per germline. V lost 8 bases, J lost 3 bases, and 10 bases stayed unmatched. There are 14 residues in the CDR3. CDR3: CSSRAGVGTDTQYF. The DNA for the CDR3 is TGCAGCTCACGAGCGGGAGTGGGGACAGATACGCAGTATTTT.

V is TRBV2 and J is TRBJ2-1, with 9 bases aligning to TRBD2. Trimming removed 6 bases from V and 9 bases from J; junction bases left unmatched: 12. The CDR3 loop spans 15 amino acids. CDR1 is SNHLY, CDR2 FYNNEI, per germline. The CDR3 here is CASRGEVAGEPEQFF. In DNA form, the CDR3 reads TGTGCCAGCAGGGGGGAAGTAGCGGGAGAGCCTGAGCAGTTCTTC.

This clonotype appeared a few times. The chain uses TRBV20-1 and TRBJ2-5; 8 bases align to TRBD1. The CDR3 totals 15 residues. Germline lookup yields CDR1 DFQATT and CDR2 SNEGSKA (reference sequence). Trimming at V came to 3 bases and at J to 5 bases, leaving 11 bases not matched to a gene. The CDR3: CSASQYQGARETQYF. CDR3 nucleotides: TGCAGTGCTAGTCAATACCAGGGGGCCCGGGAGACCCAGTACTTC.

The V gene is TRBV6-2 or TRBV6-3, the J gene TRBJ2-7; D is unresolved. The CDR3 is 16 residues long. Trimming removed 6 bases from V and 2 bases from J, with 20 bases in between. The germline V gene has CDR1 MNHEY and CDR2 SVGEGT. CDR3 amino acids: CASSPPLVPRTYEQYF. In nucleotides, the CDR3 is TGTGCCAGCAGCCCACCCTTAGTCCCCCGGACCTACGAGCAGTACTTC.

This chain links TRBV6-5 with TRBJ2-3, with D perhaps matching TRBD1 (5 bases). The CDR3 is made up of 14 amino acids. Germline assignment: CDR1 MNHEY and CDR2 SVGAGI. The ends were cut back, 5 bases at V and 8 bases at J, with 17 bases in the middle. CDR3 sequence (DNA): TGTGCCAGCAGTACTTTCGCTGGACAATCTACGCAGTATTTT. Amino acids: CASSTFAGQSTQYF.

This clonotype came up many times. The gene calls are TRBV7-8 and TRBJ1-1, with D hard to call. Per germline, CDR1 SGHVS and CDR2 FQNEAQ. The CDR3 contains 17 residues. The V gene lost 2 bases and the J gene lost 4 bases, with 20 bases spanning the gap. The CDR3, as DNA: TGTGCCAGCAGCTTAAGCTCGGGCGGACCGGGCCTCACTGAAGCTTTCTTT. Protein product: CASSLSSGGPGLTEAFF.

This clonotype has only a few counts. The genes are TRBV10-3 and TRBJ2-3; D uncertain. Germline V gene sequence: CDR1 ENHRY, CDR2 SYGVKD. The CDR3 runs 13 residues. V lost 2 bases and J 1 base, leaving 4 bases between the germline ends. For the CDR3, the DNA is TGTGCCATCAGTGAGGTCCGCACAGATACGCAGTATTTT. Translation gives CAISEVRTDTQYF.

The genes are TRBV5-1 and TRBJ2-3; D might be TRBD1 (6 bases). Germline V lookup: CDR1 SGHRS, CDR2 YFSETQ. This CDR3 has 17 residues. V shed 0 bases and J shed 1 base, with 15 bases lying between them. This chain's CDR3 is CASSLGDNSRGTDTQYF. In DNA form, the CDR3 reads TGCGCCAGCAGCTTGGGGGACAACTCGAGAGGCACAGATACGCAGTATTTT.

CDR3 sequence reads: CSARGGAGGTDTQYF. In nucleotides, the CDR3 is TGCAGTGCTAGAGGTGGGGCGGGAGGCACAGATACGCAGTATTTT. The chain employs TRBV20-1 and TRBJ2-3; 7 bases agree with TRBD2. CDR3 size: 15 residues. Germline-derived CDR1 and CDR2 are DFQATT and SNEGSKA (reference sequence). The J segment lost 1 base and the V segment lost 1 base, leaving 5 bases of the junction unmatched.

This chain uses TRBV4-2 with TRBJ2-1; 9 nucleotides match TRBD2. Germline V CDR1 and CDR2: LGHNA, YNFKEQ. The junction had 6 bases not matched to a gene; V was cut back by 1 base and J by 2 bases. The CDR3 loop spans 17 amino acids. CDR3 protein: CASSQVAGDPTYNEQFF. The DNA of the CDR3 is TGTGCCAGCAGCCAAGTAGCGGGAGATCCCACCTACAATGAGCAGTTCTTC.

This clonotype was counted between two and nine times. The rearrangement uses TRBV14 and TRBJ2-7; D uncertain. The CDR3 length is 16 residues. Germline V gene sequence: CDR1 SGHDN, CDR2 FVKESK. V lost 0 bases to trimming and J lost 2 bases, with 14 bases between them. The CDR3 sequence: CASSQDVGPNPYEQYF. The CDR3 DNA reads as TGTGCCAGCAGCCAAGATGTCGGACCCAACCCCTACGAGCAGTACTTC.

This clonotype was seen only a few times. The CDR3 DNA reads as TGTGCCAGTAGATCCGCTTCGGGGCTCTACGGGGCCAATTCCTACAATGAGCAGTTCTTC. Amino acid sequence: CASRSASGLYGANSYNEQFF. The V and J genes are TRBV19 and TRBJ2-1, with D perhaps TRBD1 or TRBD2 (5 bases each). Germline V CDR1 and CDR2: LNHDA, SQIVND (reference sequence). Trimming took off 6 bases at V and 1 base at J, with 28 bases between the two ends. The CDR3 loop spans 20 amino acids.

The sample holds many counts of this clonotype. The chain combines TRBV5-1 with TRBJ2-7; no clear D. The CDR3 has 13 residues. The germline CDR1 and CDR2 sequences are SGHRS and YFSETQ. V lost 3 bases to trimming and J lost 2 bases, with 9 bases between them. The CDR3 bases are TGCGCCAGCAGCTGGCGGCTTCCCTACGAGCAGTACTTC. Its translation: CASSWRLPYEQYF.

At least ten counts were recorded for this clonotype. This sequence joins TRBV6-5 and TRBJ1-1; D is ambiguous. Germline V gives CDR1 MNHEY, CDR2 SVGAGI. V lost 2 bases, J lost 6 bases, and 16 bases lay in between. The CDR3 spans 15 residues. CDR3: CASSYLLGSASEAFF. The CDR3 DNA is TGTGCCAGCAGTTACCTTCTTGGCAGTGCCTCTGAAGCTTTCTTT.

This clonotype was seen more than once but under ten times. This chain connects TRBV7-9 to TRBJ2-1; TRBD2 matches 12 bases. Germline CDR1 reads SEHNR; CDR2 reads FQNEAQ (reference sequence). V lost 5 bases and J lost 6; bases outside the gene matches: 8. The CDR3 is made up of 16 amino acids. This CDR3 is CASSATSGRNTNEQFF. The CDR3 coding sequence is TGTGCCAGCAGCGCGACTAGCGGGAGAAATACCAATGAGCAGTTCTTC.

This chain connects TRBV7-9 to TRBJ2-7, with a weak D call TRBD2 (5 bases). V was shortened by 8 bases and J by 4 bases, with 12 bases between the two germline ends. Per germline, CDR1 SEHNR and CDR2 FQNEAQ (reference sequence). The CDR3 loop spans 12 amino acids. CDR3 amino acids: CASGPGGYEQYF. The CDR3, as DNA: TGTGCCAGCGGGCCAGGAGGTTACGAGCAGTACTTC.

This clonotype was recorded at least ten times. The chain joins TRBV28 to TRBJ1-1; D might be TRBD1 (5 bases). The CDR3 loop spans 15 amino acids. Germline values: CDR1 MDHEN, CDR2 SYDVKM. Trimming cost V 4 bases and J 3 bases, with 15 bases left between them. The CDR3 DNA reads as TGTGCCAGCAGTTCGACACTGGGGCTTGACACTGAAGCTTTCTTT. Its protein is CASSSTLGLDTEAFF. Combining the CDR3 with reference TRBV28 and TRBJ1-1 gives the whole variable domain DVKVTQSSRYLVKRTGEKVFLECVQDMDHENMFWYRQDPGLGLRLIYFSYDVKMKEKGDIPEGYSVSREKKERFSLILESASTNQTSMYLCASSSTLGLDTEAFFGQGTRLTVV.

This clonotype came up a few times. The chain joins TRBV5-1 to TRBJ1-2; 9 nucleotides agree with TRBD1. This CDR3 is built from 14 residues. J was trimmed by 9 bases and V by 0 bases; bases with no gene match: 6. The germline V gene has CDR1 SGHRS and CDR2 YFSETQ. In nucleotides, the CDR3 is TGCGCCAGCAGCTTGGACAGGGGGCTCGGAAGCTACACCTTC. Its translation is CASSLDRGLGSYTF.

This clonotype was counted ten times or more. The gene calls are TRBV28 and TRBJ1-4; tentative D call: TRBD1 (5 bases). Trimming cost V 9 bases and J 5 bases, with 16 bases left between them. The CDR3 extends over 14 amino acids. The germline CDR1 and CDR2 sequences are MDHEN and SYDVKM. CDR3 residues: CASRRGVENEKLFF. In nucleotides, the CDR3 is TGTGCCAGTAGACGGGGGGTCGAAAATGAAAAACTGTTTTTT. The full variable domain, with the rest looked up from reference TRBV28 and TRBJ1-4, is DVKVTQSSRYLVKRTGEKVFLECVQDMDHENMFWYRQDPGLGLRLIYFSYDVKMKEKGDIPEGYSVSREKKERFSLILESASTNQTSMYLCASRRGVENEKLFFGSGTQLSVL.

This clonotype was observed many times. The chain combines TRBV5-1 with TRBJ2-5, with TRBD1 as a possible D gene (6 bases). The germline gives CDR1 SGHRS, CDR2 YFSETQ. Trimming cost V 7 bases and J 0 bases, with 7 bases left between them. The CDR3 is made up of 12 amino acids. The CDR3 DNA reads TGCGCCAGCCACAGGGACCAAGAGACCCAGTACTTC. It is translated as CASHRDQETQYF.

This clonotype was counted a few times. The chain combines TRBV20-1 with TRBJ2-2; 7 bases are shared with TRBD2. V was clipped by 5 bases and J by 7 bases; unmatched bases: 7. CDR1 DFQATT and CDR2 SNEGSKA come from the germline V gene (reference sequence). This CDR3 has 13 residues. The CDR3 bases are TGCAGTGCTTGGGGGGGAGGCATCGGGGAGCTGTTTTTT. It translates to CSAWGGGIGELFF.

This clonotype came up many times. The V gene is TRBV20-1, the J gene TRBJ2-4; D perhaps matches TRBD2 (5 bases). The V gene lost 6 bases and the J gene lost 2 bases, with 11 bases spanning the gap. The CDR3 contains 13 residues. Germline V gene sequence: CDR1 DFQATT, CDR2 SNEGSKA (reference sequence). CDR3 sequence: CSARPGSKNIQYF. The CDR3 nucleotides are TGCAGTGCGAGACCGGGATCCAAAAACATTCAGTACTTC.

There are a few counts of this clonotype. The V gene is TRBV28, the J gene TRBJ2-1; 7 bases are a match to TRBD1. Germline-derived CDR1 and CDR2 are MDHEN and SYDVKM. The CDR3 has 14 amino acids. The V and J ends lost 7 bases and 9 bases, in that order; junction bases with no gene match: 12. CDR3 in amino acids: CASITGVRFSEQFF. The CDR3 nucleotides are TGTGCCAGCATCACAGGGGTTCGCTTTAGTGAGCAGTTCTTC.